Below, 28 T cell receptor beta chains from the same sample are listed, as sequenced in a study of radiotherapy plus CTLA-4 blockade in lung cancer. Method: immunoSEQ multiplex PCR; TCRdb's copy keeps in-frame clones and lacks some. The sample gives around 82,000 clones, around 79% of which show up once; over 20% is in the top ten. Here the sequenced sample was peripheral blood, taken from a patient treated with radiotherapy plus ipilimumab. The receptors were gathered from a human donor with non-small cell lung cancer whose response to radiotherapy plus ipilimumab could not be evaluated. Some clones in this sample may be carry-over from other donors' samples.

On this clone itself: The sample contains more than one DNA sequence encoding this CDR3. The V and J genes are TRBV27 and TRBJ2-1; 13 bases match TRBD2. After removal of 5 bases from V and 4 bases from J, the junction contained 5 bases not matched to a gene. The CDR3 spans 16 residues. Germline CDR1 reads MNHEY; CDR2 reads SMNVEV (reference sequence). The chain's CDR3 is CASSPWTSGGYNEQFF. For the CDR3, the DNA is TGTGCCAGCAGTCCCTGGACTAGCGGGGGATACAATGAGCAGTTCTTC.

The gene calls are TRBV7-9 and TRBJ1-4; perhaps TRBD1 as D (5 bases). This CDR3 has 12 amino acids. Germline V lookup: CDR1 SEHNR, CDR2 FQNEAQ (reference sequence). The germline V and J ends were trimmed by 5 bases and 7 bases, with 8 bases remaining between them. This CDR3 is CASSPQGEKLFF. The CDR3 DNA reads as TGTGCCAGCAGCCCCCAGGGTGAAAAACTGTTTTTT.

J is TRBJ2-3 and V is TRBV5-4; perhaps TRBD2 as D (5 bases). The germline CDR1 and CDR2 sequences are SGHNT and YYREEE (reference sequence). The V gene lost 0 bases and the J gene lost 3 bases, with 5 bases spanning the gap. CDR3 length: 13 residues. CDR3 nucleotide sequence: TGTGCCAGCAGCTTGGCGGGGACAGATACGCAGTATTTT. The encoded protein is CASSLAGTDTQYF.

This rearrangement joins TRBV28 to TRBJ1-4; D perhaps matches TRBD1 (5 bases). V lost 2 bases, J lost 13 bases, and 20 bases lay in between. Per germline, CDR1 MDHEN and CDR2 SYDVKM. The CDR3 is 15 residues long. The CDR3 nucleotides read TGTGCCAGCAGTTTAGACCGCGGCGGCGGGGGAAGACTGTTTTTT. The encoded protein is CASSLDRGGGGRLFF.

This sequence joins TRBV30 and TRBJ1-6; 10 nucleotides agree with TRBD1. The junction had 4 bases not matched to a gene; V was cut back by 8 bases and J by 3 bases. Germline CDR1 reads GTSNPN; CDR2 reads SVGIG (reference sequence). The CDR3 sequence is 14 residues long. The CDR3 here is CAKGQGLYNSPLHF. The CDR3 DNA reads TGTGCCAAGGGACAGGGGCTCTATAATTCACCCCTCCACTTT.

The genes are TRBV10-3 and TRBJ1-4; D remains ambiguous. CDR1 is ENHRY, CDR2 SYGVKD, per germline. Trimming took 4 bases from V and 9 from J, leaving 18 bases between them. This CDR3 comprises 15 residues. The CDR3 DNA reads TGTGCCATCAGTGCGTGTTGGCATCTGCCAAAAAAACTGTTTTTT. It translates to CAISACWHLPKKLFF.

This clone has more than one count but fewer than ten. This chain uses TRBV6-6 with TRBJ1-4, with a possible D match to TRBD1 (6 bases). The V gene's germline CDR1 is MNHNY and CDR2 SVGAGI (reference sequence). Trimming cost V 4 bases and J 7 bases, with 13 bases left between them. This CDR3 contains 14 residues. CDR3 sequence (DNA): TGTGCCAGCAGTTTACAGGGTACGGGTGAAAAACTGTTTTTT. It codes for CASSLQGTGEKLFF.

V usage is TRBV11-3 and J usage is TRBJ1-1; TRBD1 agrees at 10 bases. With 5 bases clipped from V and 3 bases from J, the junction kept 12 bases outside the gene matches. The CDR3 totals 17 residues. CDR1 SGHNT and CDR2 YENEEA come from the germline V gene. The CDR3, as DNA: TGTGCCAGCAGCCCCCCCTGGGACAGGGGTCATCACACTGAAGCTTTCTTT. Protein: CASSPPWDRGHHTEAFF.

There are a few counts of this clone. This chain uses TRBV7-6 with TRBJ2-5, with 8 nucleotides matching TRBD2. The J call may be incorrect, as the DNA end agrees better with TRBJ2-7. Germline CDR1 SGHVS, CDR2 FNYEAQ. The CDR3 runs to 14 residues. The CDR3 bases are TGTGCCAGCAGCTTTGGCGGGGGGTCGTACGAGCAGTACTTC. Translation gives CASSFGGGSYEQYF.

The chain links TRBV19 to TRBJ1-2; D may be TRBD1 (5 bases). CDR3 length: 14 amino acids. V gave up 6 bases and J gave up 0 bases, with 11 bases separating them. Germline-derived CDR1 and CDR2 are LNHDA and SQIVND (reference sequence). The CDR3, as DNA: TGTGCCAGTAGCCTCCAGGGCACTAACTATGGCTACACCTTC. This sequence encodes CASSLQGTNYGYTF.

This clone has more than one count but fewer than ten. The rearrangement uses TRBV6-6 and TRBJ1-1; D is undetermined. Germline V CDR1 and CDR2: MNHNY, SVGAGI (reference sequence). CDR3 size: 14 residues. Trimming removed 2 bases at V and 7 bases at J, with 14 bases between. The chain's CDR3 is CASSYGENEGEAFF. The CDR3 DNA reads as TGTGCCAGCAGTTACGGGGAGAATGAAGGTGAAGCTTTCTTT.

This chain connects TRBV6-6 to TRBJ2-1; unclear D gene. Trimming shortened V by 2 bases and J by 0 bases, and 8 bases separated the two germline ends. This CDR3 contains 15 residues. Germline V gives CDR1 MNHNY, CDR2 SVGAGI (reference sequence). Written as DNA, the CDR3 is TGTGCCAGCAGTTACCAAGCCGGCTCCTACAATGAGCAGTTCTTC. Translation: CASSYQAGSYNEQFF.

This clone was recorded only once. V and J are TRBV20-1 and TRBJ1-2, with a possible D match to TRBD1 (5 bases). The CDR3 is made up of 11 amino acids. CDR1 and CDR2 (germline): DFQATT, SNEGSKA (reference sequence). Trimming cost V 3 bases and J 6 bases, with 8 bases left between them. In DNA form, the CDR3 reads TGCAGTGCTAGGTGGGGGGATGGCTACACCTTC. Residues: CSARWGDGYTF.

The rearrangement uses TRBV29-1 and TRBJ2-1; 8 nucleotides agree with TRBD1. CDR3 length: 14 amino acids. The V segment lost 5 bases and the J segment 1 base; nucleotides outside the gene matches: 4. Per germline, CDR1 SQVTM and CDR2 ANQGSEA. The CDR3 protein is CSVLGTGSYNEQFF. CDR3 DNA sequence: TGCAGCGTTCTCGGGACAGGTTCCTACAATGAGCAGTTCTTC.

The rearrangement links TRBV5-1 to TRBJ1-1; D possibly corresponds to TRBD1 (6 bases). The CDR3 is made up of 15 amino acids. In germline, CDR1 is SGHRS, CDR2 YFSETQ. Trimming shortened V by 0 bases and J by 11 bases, and 20 bases separated the two germline ends. This CDR3 reads CASSLAPLGAHAAFF. CDR3 nucleotide sequence: TGCGCCAGCAGCTTGGCACCTTTGGGGGCACACGCTGCTTTCTTT.

CDR3 amino acids: CASSLWGQSYEQYF. The CDR3 nucleotides read TGTGCCAGCAGTTTATGGGGACAGTCCTACGAGCAGTACTTC. The chain carries TRBV27 and TRBJ2-7; 7 nucleotides line up with TRBD1. J gave up 1 base and V 1 base, and 1 base lay outside the gene matches. Germline V CDR1 and CDR2: MNHEY, SMNVEV (reference sequence). This CDR3 is built from 14 residues.

The V call is TRBV2, the J call TRBJ1-1; the match to TRBD1 covers 7 bases. This CDR3 has 16 residues. The germline CDR1 and CDR2 sequences are SNHLY and FYNNEI. J gave up 0 bases and V 5 bases, and 9 bases lay outside the gene matches. The CDR3 here is CASSIARDSLNTEAFF. The CDR3 DNA reads TGTGCCAGCAGTATCGCCCGGGACAGTCTGAACACTGAAGCTTTCTTT. Drawing the rest from reference TRBV2 and TRBJ1-1, the complete variable domain is EPEVTQTPSHQVTQMGQEVILRCVPISNHLYFYWYRQILGQKVEFLVSFYNNEISEKSEIFDDQFSVERPDGSNFTLKIRSTKLEDSAMYFCASSIARDSLNTEAFFGQGTRLTVV.

This sequence joins TRBV27 and TRBJ1-2; D may be TRBD1 (6 bases). Germline CDR1 MNHEY, CDR2 SMNVEV (reference sequence). V shed 5 bases and J shed 8 bases, with 21 bases lying between them. The CDR3 runs to 15 residues. CDR3 sequence reads: CASSERGTSKKGYTF. In DNA form, the CDR3 reads TGTGCCAGCAGTGAAAGGGGGACCTCCAAGAAAGGCTACACCTTC.

The chain joins TRBV4-3 to TRBJ2-3; 9 bases are a match to TRBD2. CDR3 length equals 19 residues. Trimming cost V 0 bases and J 2 bases; bases outside gene matches: 12. Germline V lookup: CDR1 LGHNA, CDR2 YSLEER. Here the CDR3 DNA reads TGCGCCAGCAGCCAAGATCTGCGGGGGGCTAGCGGGGCCACAGATACGCAGTATTTT. Translating gives CASSQDLRGASGATDTQYF.

CDR3: CASSLLEGGYTF. In nucleotides, the CDR3 is TGTGCCAGCAGCCTCTTGGAGGGTGGCTACACCTTC. V is TRBV2 and J is TRBJ1-2; D is ambiguous. The germline V gene has CDR1 SNHLY and CDR2 FYNNEI. This CDR3 is built from 12 residues. V gave up 6 bases and J gave up 7 bases, with 12 bases separating them.

The chain recombines TRBV28 with TRBJ2-5; 14 bases agree with TRBD2. J gave up 7 bases and V 6 bases, and 10 bases lay outside the gene matches. The CDR3 spans 16 residues. Germline CDR1 reads MDHEN; CDR2 reads SYDVKM. Here the CDR3 reads CASRSGLAGARWTQYF. The CDR3 DNA sequence: TGTGCCAGCAGATCGGGACTAGCGGGGGCCCGTTGGACCCAGTACTTC.

J is TRBJ2-5 and V is TRBV5-1, with 8 bases aligning to TRBD1. The V and J ends lost 3 bases and 1 base, in that order; junction bases with no gene match: 11. The CDR3 sequence is 17 residues long. Per the germline V gene, CDR1 is SGHRS and CDR2 is YFSETQ. CDR3 nucleotides: TGCGCCAGCAGCTATTACCCCGGGACAGGCATCCAAGAGACCCAGTACTTC. The encoded protein is CASSYYPGTGIQETQYF.

Points on this clone: One end of the junction is discordant with germline, which a read error may explain. V usage is TRBV28 and J usage is TRBJ2-5; D is ambiguous. The CDR3 totals 13 residues. The germline gives CDR1 MDHEN, CDR2 SYDVKM. This chain's CDR3 is CAGSSPNQETQYF. CDR3 in DNA: TGTGCCGGCAGTTCCCCTAATCAAGAGACCCAGTACTTC.

This clone appeared a single time. The V call is TRBV6-1, the J call TRBJ2-1; D is perhaps TRBD1 (5 bases). V lost 8 bases, J lost 0 bases, and 14 bases lay in between. Germline CDR1 is MNHNS and CDR2 is SASEGT. This CDR3 has 15 residues. In DNA, the CDR3 is TGTGCCAGCTACCCAGGGCTGGGCTCCTACAATGAGCAGTTCTTC. Translation gives CASYPGLGSYNEQFF.

This chain connects TRBV18 to TRBJ2-1, with 10 bases matching TRBD2. In germline, CDR1 is KGHSH, CDR2 LQKENI. The junction had 3 bases not matched to a gene; V was cut back by 1 base and J by 3 bases. The CDR3 has 16 amino acids. The CDR3 is CASSPLLAGVYNEQFF. CDR3 DNA sequence: TGTGCCAGCTCACCACTCCTAGCGGGAGTCTACAATGAGCAGTTCTTC.

The chain uses TRBV28 and TRBJ1-3; TRBD1 might be the D (5 bases). The CDR3 extends over 15 amino acids. Germline CDR1 reads MDHEN; CDR2 reads SYDVKM. The germline V and J ends were trimmed by 5 bases and 0 bases, with 11 bases remaining between them. The CDR3 DNA sequence: TGTGCCAGCAGTCCACACACAGGCTCTGGAAACACCATATATTTT. Translation: CASSPHTGSGNTIYF.

The V gene is TRBV6-5, the J gene TRBJ2-1; 7 nucleotides match TRBD2. V gave up 6 bases and J gave up 2 bases; unmatched junction bases: 7. The CDR3 extends over 15 amino acids. Germline lookup yields CDR1 MNHEY and CDR2 SVGAGI. CDR3 loop: CASRSSGATYNEQFF. The CDR3 DNA is TGTGCCAGCAGATCCAGCGGGGCAACCTACAATGAGCAGTTCTTC.

The chain links TRBV5-1 to TRBJ2-5, with TRBD1 identical over 9 bases. This CDR3 has 15 amino acids. Germline CDR1 and CDR2: SGHRS and YFSETQ. The junction had 4 bases not matched to a gene; V was cut back by 3 bases and J by 1 base. DNA of the CDR3: TGCGCCAGCAGCTCTAAGACAGGGGGCCAAGAGACCCAGTACTTC. Translation gives CASSSKTGGQETQYF.